The 7 T cell receptor beta chains presented below share a single source sample, sequenced in a study of early T cells in non-severe SARS-CoV-2 infection. TCRdb called the 5' RACE reads again in MiXCR, with one record for every CDR3 protein. Of roughly 34,000 distinct CDR3 sequences in the sample, 7% to 7.5% are singletons; the top ten hold less than 15%. The sequencing here drew on whole blood, taken at baseline. All receptors come from an adult who was a healthcare worker with PCR-confirmed SARS-CoV-2 infection or an uninfected control (not recorded which).

Ten or more counts support this clonotype. The chain joins TRBV27 to TRBJ1-5; 11 positions match TRBD1. Trimming at V came to 8 bases and at J to 7 bases, leaving 7 bases not matched to a gene. CDR3 size: 14 residues. Looked up from germline, CDR1 is MNHEY and CDR2 is SMNVEV (reference sequence). The DNA of the CDR3 is TGTGCCAGCGCCGCCGGGACAGGGGGGCAGCCCCAGCATTTT. This encodes CASAAGTGGQPQHF.

The chain joins TRBV11-1 to TRBJ2-5, with D perhaps TRBD2 (6 bases). V was pared by 1 base and J by 0 bases, with 21 bases between. Germline V gene data show CDR1 as SGHAT and CDR2 as FQDESV (reference sequence). This CDR3 has 19 residues. CDR3 bases: TGTGCCAGCAGCTTAGTTGTATTTGGAGGGGCGGACTACCAAGAGACCCAGTACTTC. Residues: CASSLVVFGGADYQETQYF.

This clonotype was counted between two and nine times. The chain joins TRBV9 to TRBJ2-1; the D call may be TRBD1 or TRBD2 (5 bases each). The ends were cut back, 5 bases at V and 6 bases at J, with 15 bases in the middle. From germline, CDR1 is SGDLS and CDR2 YYNGEE. The CDR3 has 14 residues. The CDR3 spells CASRRGTQGNEQFF. CDR3 sequence (DNA): TGTGCCAGCAGACGAGGGACCCAGGGCAATGAGCAGTTCTTC.

This clonotype has ten or more counts. This chain joins TRBV7-2 and TRBJ2-1; TRBD2 matches at 12 bases. The CDR3 sequence is 16 residues long. CDR1 and CDR2 from the germline V gene are SGHTA and FQGNSA. Trimming cost V 5 bases and J 9 bases; bases outside gene matches: 11. The CDR3 sequence is CASSLLAGGRRGEQFF. The CDR3 bases are TGTGCCAGCAGCCTTCTAGCGGGAGGGCGGCGGGGTGAGCAGTTCTTC.

By frequency in the sample, this clonotype is medium-sized (0.01 to 0.1%). The gene calls are TRBV5-1 and TRBJ2-2; maybe TRBD1 (5 bases). Trimming took 4 bases from V and 3 from J, leaving 13 bases between them. Germline CDR1 is SGHRS and CDR2 is YFSETQ. CDR3 length: 15 residues. The DNA of the CDR3 is TGCGCCAGCAGCCAAAGGACACATGACACCGGGGAGCTGTTTTTT. This sequence encodes CASSQRTHDTGELFF.

The rearrangement links TRBV6-5 to TRBJ1-3; the D is unclear. With 0 bases removed from V and 0 bases from J, the gap between germline ends came to 9 bases. CDR3 size: 16 residues. Germline loops: CDR1 MNHEY, CDR2 SVGAGI. CDR3 sequence: CASSYSAAVSGNTIYF. The DNA of the CDR3 is TGTGCCAGCAGTTACTCTGCAGCGGTCTCTGGAAACACCATATATTTT.

This clonotype was counted ten times or more. The chain joins TRBV20-1 to TRBJ2-1, with D maybe TRBD2 (6 bases). The length of the CDR3 is 15 residues. Germline values: CDR1 DFQATT, CDR2 SNEGSKA (reference sequence). V lost 2 bases and J lost 6, with 17 bases in between. This CDR3 reads CSARLAGLSSNEQFF. The CDR3 DNA sequence: TGCAGTGCTAGATTGGCGGGATTGTCATCCAATGAGCAGTTCTTC.